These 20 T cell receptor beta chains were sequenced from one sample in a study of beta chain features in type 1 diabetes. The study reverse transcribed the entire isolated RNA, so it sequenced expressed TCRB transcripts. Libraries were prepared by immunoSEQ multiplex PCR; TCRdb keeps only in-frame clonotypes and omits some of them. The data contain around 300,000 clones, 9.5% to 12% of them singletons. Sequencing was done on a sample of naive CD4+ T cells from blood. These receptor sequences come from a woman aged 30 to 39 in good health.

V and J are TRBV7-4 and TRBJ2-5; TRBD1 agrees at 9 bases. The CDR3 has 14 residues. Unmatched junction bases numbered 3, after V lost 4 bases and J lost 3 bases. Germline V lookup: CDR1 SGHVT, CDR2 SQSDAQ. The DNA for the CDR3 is TGTGCCAGCAGCTGGGGACAGGGAGAAGAGACCCAGTACTTC. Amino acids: CASSWGQGEETQYF.

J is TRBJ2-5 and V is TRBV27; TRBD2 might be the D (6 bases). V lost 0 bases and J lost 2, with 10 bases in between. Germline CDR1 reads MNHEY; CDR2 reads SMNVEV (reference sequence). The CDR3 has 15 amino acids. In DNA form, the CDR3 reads TGTGCCAGCAGTTTATCGCGGGGACCTCAAGAGACCCAGTACTTC. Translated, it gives CASSLSRGPQETQYF.

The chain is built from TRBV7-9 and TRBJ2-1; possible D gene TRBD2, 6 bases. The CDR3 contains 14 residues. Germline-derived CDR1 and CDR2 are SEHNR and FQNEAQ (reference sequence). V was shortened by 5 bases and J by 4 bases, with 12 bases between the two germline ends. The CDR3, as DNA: TGTGCCAGCAGCGGAGGGCGTAATTACAATGAGCAGTTCTTC. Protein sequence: CASSGGRNYNEQFF.

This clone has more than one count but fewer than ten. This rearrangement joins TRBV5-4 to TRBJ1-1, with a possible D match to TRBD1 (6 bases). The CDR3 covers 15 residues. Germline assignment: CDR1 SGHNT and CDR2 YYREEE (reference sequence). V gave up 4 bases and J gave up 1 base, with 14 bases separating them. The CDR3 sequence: CASSPYRDRNTEAFF. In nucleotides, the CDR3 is TGTGCCAGCAGCCCATACAGGGACCGGAACACTGAAGCTTTCTTT.

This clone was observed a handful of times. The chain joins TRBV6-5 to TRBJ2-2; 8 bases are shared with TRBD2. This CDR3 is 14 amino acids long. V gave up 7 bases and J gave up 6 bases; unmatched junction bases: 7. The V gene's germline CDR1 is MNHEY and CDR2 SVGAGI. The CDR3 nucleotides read TGTGCCAGCACCCGGGGGGGTAAAGCCGGGGAGCTGTTTTTT. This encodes CASTRGGKAGELFF.

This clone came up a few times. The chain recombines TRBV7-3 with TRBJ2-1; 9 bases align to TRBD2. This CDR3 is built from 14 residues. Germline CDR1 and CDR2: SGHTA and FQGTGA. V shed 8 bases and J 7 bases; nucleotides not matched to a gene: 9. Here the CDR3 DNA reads TGTGCCAGCGGGCCCGGGACTAGCATAAATGAGCAGTTCTTC. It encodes CASGPGTSINEQFF.

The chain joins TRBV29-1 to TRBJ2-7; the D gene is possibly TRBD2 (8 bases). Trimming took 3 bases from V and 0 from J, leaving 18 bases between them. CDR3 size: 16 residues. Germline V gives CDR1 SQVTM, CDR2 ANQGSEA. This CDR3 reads CSVDSGTQGGSYEQYF. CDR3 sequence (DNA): TGCAGCGTTGATAGCGGGACCCAGGGGGGCTCCTACGAGCAGTACTTC.

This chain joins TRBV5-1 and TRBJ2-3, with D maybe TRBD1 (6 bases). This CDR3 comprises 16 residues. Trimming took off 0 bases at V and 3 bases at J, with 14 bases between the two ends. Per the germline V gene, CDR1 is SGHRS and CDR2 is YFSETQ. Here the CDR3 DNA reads TGCGCCAGCAGCTTGGGGACAGCGAGCCTGACAGATACGCAGTATTTT. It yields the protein CASSLGTASLTDTQYF.

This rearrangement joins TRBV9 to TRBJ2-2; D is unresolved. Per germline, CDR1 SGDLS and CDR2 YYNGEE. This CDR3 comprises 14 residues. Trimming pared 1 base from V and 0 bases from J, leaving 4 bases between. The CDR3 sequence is CASSVRANTGELFF. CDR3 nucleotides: TGTGCCAGCAGCGTAAGAGCGAACACCGGGGAGCTGTTTTTT.

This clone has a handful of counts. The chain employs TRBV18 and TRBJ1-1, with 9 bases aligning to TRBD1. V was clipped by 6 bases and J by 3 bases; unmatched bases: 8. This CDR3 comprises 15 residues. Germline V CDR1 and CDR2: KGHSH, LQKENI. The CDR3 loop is CASSQGTGRDTEAFF. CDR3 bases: TGTGCCAGCTCCCAGGGGACAGGGCGGGACACTGAAGCTTTCTTT.

The CDR3 region is CASSLRTGSSTDTQYF. The CDR3 nucleotides are TGTGCCAGCAGCTTAAGGACAGGATCTAGCACAGATACGCAGTATTTT. The V and J genes are TRBV13 and TRBJ2-3, with TRBD1 identical over 7 bases. Germline V gene lookup returns CDR1 PRHDT and CDR2 FYEKMQ (reference sequence). V lost 2 bases, J lost 0 bases, and 5 bases stayed unmatched. The CDR3 is 16 amino acids.

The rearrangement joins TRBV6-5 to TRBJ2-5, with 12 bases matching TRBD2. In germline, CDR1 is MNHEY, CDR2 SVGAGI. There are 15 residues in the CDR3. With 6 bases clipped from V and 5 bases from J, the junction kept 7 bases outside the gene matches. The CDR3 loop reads CASRETSGSYETQYF. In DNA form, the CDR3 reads TGTGCCAGCAGGGAGACTAGCGGGAGTTATGAGACCCAGTACTTC.

The CDR3 sequence is CASRTGQGIYEQYF. DNA of the CDR3: TGTGCCAGCAGGACAGGACAGGGGATCTACGAGCAGTACTTC. The chain recombines TRBV5-4 with TRBJ2-7, with 9 bases fitting TRBD1. Germline values: CDR1 SGHNT, CDR2 YYREEE (reference sequence). The CDR3 runs to 14 residues. V shed 5 bases and J 3 bases; nucleotides not matched to a gene: 6. The full variable domain, with the rest looked up from reference TRBV5-4 and TRBJ2-7, is ETGVTQSPTHLIKTRGQQVTLRCSSQSGHNTVSWYQQALGQGPQFIFQYYREEENGRGNFPPRFSGLQFPNYSSELNVNALELDDSALYLCASRTGQGIYEQYFGPGTRLTVT.

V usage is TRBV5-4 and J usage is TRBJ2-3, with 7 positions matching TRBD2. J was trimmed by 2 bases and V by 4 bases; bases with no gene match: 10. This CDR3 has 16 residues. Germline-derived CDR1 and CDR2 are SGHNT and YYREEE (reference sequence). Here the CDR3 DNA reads TGTGCCAGCAGCGTTATGGGGGAGGGCTACACAGATACGCAGTATTTT. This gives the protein CASSVMGEGYTDTQYF.

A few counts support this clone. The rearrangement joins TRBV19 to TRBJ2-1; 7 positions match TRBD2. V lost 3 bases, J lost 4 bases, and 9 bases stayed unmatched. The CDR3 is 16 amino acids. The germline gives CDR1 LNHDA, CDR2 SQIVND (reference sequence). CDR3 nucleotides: TGTGCCAGTAGTATCAGTGGGGACTACCTATACAATGAGCAGTTCTTC. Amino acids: CASSISGDYLYNEQFF.

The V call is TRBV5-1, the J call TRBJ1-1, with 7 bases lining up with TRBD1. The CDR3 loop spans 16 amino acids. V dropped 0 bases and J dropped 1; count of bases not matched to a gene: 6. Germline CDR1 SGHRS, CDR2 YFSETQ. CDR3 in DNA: TGCGCCAGCAGCTTGGGTCCGGGACAGCGGAACACTGAAGCTTTCTTT. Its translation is CASSLGPGQRNTEAFF.

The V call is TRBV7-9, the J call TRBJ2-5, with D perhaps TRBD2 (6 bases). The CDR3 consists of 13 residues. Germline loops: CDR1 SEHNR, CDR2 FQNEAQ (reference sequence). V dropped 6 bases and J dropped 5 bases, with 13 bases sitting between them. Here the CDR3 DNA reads TGTGCCAGCAGTTACACGCGGGGTGAGACCCAGTACTTC. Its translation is CASSYTRGETQYF.

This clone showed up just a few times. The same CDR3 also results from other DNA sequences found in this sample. CDR3 loop: CASSRTSGAYEQYF. The CDR3 DNA reads TGTGCCAGCAGCCGGACTAGCGGGGCCTACGAGCAGTACTTC. V gene TRBV25-1 combines with J gene TRBJ2-7; TRBD2 agrees at 12 bases. Germline trimming cut 6 bases from V and 2 bases from J; bases unmatched to any gene: 2. Per the germline V gene, CDR1 is MGHDK and CDR2 is SYGVNS. This CDR3 contains 14 residues.

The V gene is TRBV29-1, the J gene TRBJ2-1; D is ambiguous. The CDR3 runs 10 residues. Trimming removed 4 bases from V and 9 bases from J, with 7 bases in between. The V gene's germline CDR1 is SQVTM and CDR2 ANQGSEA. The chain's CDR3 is CSVGRSEQFF. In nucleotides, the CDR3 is TGCAGCGTTGGTAGGAGTGAGCAGTTCTTC.

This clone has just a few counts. The CDR3 here is CSVGGASGKADTQYF. As DNA, the CDR3 is TGCAGCGTTGGGGGGGCTAGCGGGAAAGCAGATACGCAGTATTTT. The chain carries TRBV29-1 and TRBJ2-3, with 9 bases identical to TRBD2. The CDR3 consists of 15 residues. V was clipped by 4 bases and J by 4 bases; unmatched bases: 9. Germline V gene lookup returns CDR1 SQVTM and CDR2 ANQGSEA.